This TCR beta chain comes out of a study of CD8 T cells in ankylosing spondylitis listed by TCRdb under 2017. In the study overall: T cell receptor beta repertoires were profiled in healthy donors and ankylosing spondylitis patients so that disease-linked TCR variants could be found. The whole study cohort included 95 to 130 healthy donors and 25 or so ankylosing spondylitis patients. Peripheral blood was sampled, and synovial fluid was also collected from ankylosing spondylitis patients. Points the paper makes about the study in general: A CD8+ phenotype was shown by the disease-linked clones, which were found at relatively low frequencies in peripheral blood. Some of the motif variants had been reported before in the synovial fluid and blood of reactive arthritis patients, a finding that suggests common disease-initiation mechanisms. A TCR beta motif of fewer than 10 highly homologous amino acid variants appeared characteristic of blood from ankylosing spondylitis patients. The disease-linked clones were reported to be significantly enriched in matched synovial fluid samples from ankylosing spondylitis patients.

The sequencer listed for this sample is Illumina HiSeq 2500. TCR beta libraries were prepared by quantitative 5'-RACE with molecular barcodes. As for the original processing: A new computational method, built on a probabilistic model of VDJ rearrangement, was used to identify disease-linked TCR variants. TCRdb trimmed public reads at Q25 via fastp, called clones via MiXCR and kept in-frame beta chains. All rows with the same CDR3 protein become a single entry with the most common DNA and genes. The V and J calls, along with clone size, are taken from TCRdb and not from the paper's own processing. The sample table lists 150,000 to 200,000 distinct CDR3 sequences, 9.5% to 10% of them with a count of one. Over 12% of the sample goes to the ten largest clones. V is cut by 1 base and J by 6 bases, and the space between the germline ends is 14 bases. The CDR3 has 14 amino acids, counting the end cysteine and phenylalanine. Of all the DNA, just the CDR3 is kept, 42 bases in frame from base 1. CDR1 and CDR2, looked up from the germline V gene (reference sequence), are GTSNPN and SVGIG.

In its sample, this clonotype was seen many times. Its antigen target is currently unknown. Per-base qualities were not stored, and no clone one base away is much larger. What was sequenced was blood, either unsorted or a sorted T cell fraction (not recorded which). The chain is assembled from TRBV30 and TRBJ2-3, with the D gene not confidently named. This TCR derives from a female donor with ankylosing spondylitis or in good health (not recorded which). CDR3 loop: CAWSGLPISDTQYF. The DNA sequence reads TGTGCCTGGAGTGGACTGCCAATATCGGATACGCAGTATTTT. The entire variable domain, with the stretches around the CDR3 drawn from the reference TRBV30 and TRBJ2-3 proteins, is SQTIHQWPATLVQPVGSPLSLECTVEGTSNPNLYWYRQAAGRGLQLLFYSVGIGQISSEVPQNLSASRPQDRQFILSSKKLLLSDSGFYLCAWSGLPISDTQYFGPGTRLTVL.